This T cell receptor beta chain emerged from a study of shared clonotypes between healthy human individuals. Generated by immunoSEQ multiplex PCR, the TCRdb table keeps only in-frame clones and is missing some. The sample contains about 1.5 million clones, approximately 98% of which appear only once. The specimen was naive CD4+ T cells sorted from blood. Subset: CD45RA+ positively selected. This TCR was sampled from a man aged 30-40 years in good health.

In nucleotides, the CDR3 is TGCGCCAGCAGCTTCTACCCACAGGGGACGCTGAACACTGAAGCTTTCTTT. Translation gives CASSFYPQGTLNTEAFF. V and J are TRBV5-1 and TRBJ1-1, with TRBD1 identical over 7 bases. This CDR3 is 17 amino acids long. V lost 2 bases, J lost 0 bases, and 10 bases stayed unmatched. Germline CDR1 reads SGHRS; CDR2 reads YFSETQ.